Listed here is a single T cell receptor beta chain. Antigen unknown. As the CDR3 is not closed by the conserved phenylalanine or tryptophan, this likely results from a read error. Deletions cut 8 bases from V and 0 bases from J, with 11 bases between. Germline V CDR1 and CDR2: SNHLY, FYNNEI. This CDR3 contains 14 residues. The data originate from a study of Graves' ophthalmopathy and Graves' hyperthyroidism. Overall study findings and caveats: A majority of expanded thyroid clonotypes exceeding 0.001 frequency were likewise present in blood.

Among the exclusions were patients with other autoimmune diseases, uncontrolled infections, pregnancy or lactation. Physicians reached a diagnosis by relying on clinical symptoms, serum thyroxine, TRAb, thyroid ultrasound and orbital computed tomography. PBMCs were obtained from roughly 9.4 ml of fresh peripheral blood. Amplification from RNA transcripts yielded the TCR beta CDR3 regions. HTBI-primed RT-PCR formed the first round, and a multiplex PCR formed the second. From the multiplex PCR reads, TCRdb called clonotypes with MiXCR, one entry per CDR3 protein. There are 40,000 to 45,000 distinct CDR3 sequences in the sample; approximately 52% occur only once, and more than 15% lies in the top ten.

The clonotype originates from an adult man with Graves' ophthalmopathy. V and J are TRBV2 and TRBJ1-3, with D unresolved. Sequences were obtained from peripheral blood. The CDR3 DNA reads as TGTGCCAGCCGGGGTCTGAGCTCTGGAAACACCATATATTCT. This gives the protein CASRGLSSGNTIYS.